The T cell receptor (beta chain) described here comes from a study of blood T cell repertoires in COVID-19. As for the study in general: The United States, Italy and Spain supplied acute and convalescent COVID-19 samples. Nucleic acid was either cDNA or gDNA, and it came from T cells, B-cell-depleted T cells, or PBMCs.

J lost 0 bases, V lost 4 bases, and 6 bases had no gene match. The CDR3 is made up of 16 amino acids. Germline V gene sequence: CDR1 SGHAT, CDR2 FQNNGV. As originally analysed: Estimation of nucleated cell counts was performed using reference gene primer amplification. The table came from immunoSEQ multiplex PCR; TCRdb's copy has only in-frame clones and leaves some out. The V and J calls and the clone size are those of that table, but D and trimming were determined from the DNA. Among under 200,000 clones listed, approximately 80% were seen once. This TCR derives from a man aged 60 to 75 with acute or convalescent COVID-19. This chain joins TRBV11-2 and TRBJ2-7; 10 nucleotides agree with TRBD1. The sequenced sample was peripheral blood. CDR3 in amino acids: CASSSYRDRGSYEQYF. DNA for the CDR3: TGTGCCAGCAGCTCCTACCGGGACAGGGGCTCCTACGAGCAGTACTTC.